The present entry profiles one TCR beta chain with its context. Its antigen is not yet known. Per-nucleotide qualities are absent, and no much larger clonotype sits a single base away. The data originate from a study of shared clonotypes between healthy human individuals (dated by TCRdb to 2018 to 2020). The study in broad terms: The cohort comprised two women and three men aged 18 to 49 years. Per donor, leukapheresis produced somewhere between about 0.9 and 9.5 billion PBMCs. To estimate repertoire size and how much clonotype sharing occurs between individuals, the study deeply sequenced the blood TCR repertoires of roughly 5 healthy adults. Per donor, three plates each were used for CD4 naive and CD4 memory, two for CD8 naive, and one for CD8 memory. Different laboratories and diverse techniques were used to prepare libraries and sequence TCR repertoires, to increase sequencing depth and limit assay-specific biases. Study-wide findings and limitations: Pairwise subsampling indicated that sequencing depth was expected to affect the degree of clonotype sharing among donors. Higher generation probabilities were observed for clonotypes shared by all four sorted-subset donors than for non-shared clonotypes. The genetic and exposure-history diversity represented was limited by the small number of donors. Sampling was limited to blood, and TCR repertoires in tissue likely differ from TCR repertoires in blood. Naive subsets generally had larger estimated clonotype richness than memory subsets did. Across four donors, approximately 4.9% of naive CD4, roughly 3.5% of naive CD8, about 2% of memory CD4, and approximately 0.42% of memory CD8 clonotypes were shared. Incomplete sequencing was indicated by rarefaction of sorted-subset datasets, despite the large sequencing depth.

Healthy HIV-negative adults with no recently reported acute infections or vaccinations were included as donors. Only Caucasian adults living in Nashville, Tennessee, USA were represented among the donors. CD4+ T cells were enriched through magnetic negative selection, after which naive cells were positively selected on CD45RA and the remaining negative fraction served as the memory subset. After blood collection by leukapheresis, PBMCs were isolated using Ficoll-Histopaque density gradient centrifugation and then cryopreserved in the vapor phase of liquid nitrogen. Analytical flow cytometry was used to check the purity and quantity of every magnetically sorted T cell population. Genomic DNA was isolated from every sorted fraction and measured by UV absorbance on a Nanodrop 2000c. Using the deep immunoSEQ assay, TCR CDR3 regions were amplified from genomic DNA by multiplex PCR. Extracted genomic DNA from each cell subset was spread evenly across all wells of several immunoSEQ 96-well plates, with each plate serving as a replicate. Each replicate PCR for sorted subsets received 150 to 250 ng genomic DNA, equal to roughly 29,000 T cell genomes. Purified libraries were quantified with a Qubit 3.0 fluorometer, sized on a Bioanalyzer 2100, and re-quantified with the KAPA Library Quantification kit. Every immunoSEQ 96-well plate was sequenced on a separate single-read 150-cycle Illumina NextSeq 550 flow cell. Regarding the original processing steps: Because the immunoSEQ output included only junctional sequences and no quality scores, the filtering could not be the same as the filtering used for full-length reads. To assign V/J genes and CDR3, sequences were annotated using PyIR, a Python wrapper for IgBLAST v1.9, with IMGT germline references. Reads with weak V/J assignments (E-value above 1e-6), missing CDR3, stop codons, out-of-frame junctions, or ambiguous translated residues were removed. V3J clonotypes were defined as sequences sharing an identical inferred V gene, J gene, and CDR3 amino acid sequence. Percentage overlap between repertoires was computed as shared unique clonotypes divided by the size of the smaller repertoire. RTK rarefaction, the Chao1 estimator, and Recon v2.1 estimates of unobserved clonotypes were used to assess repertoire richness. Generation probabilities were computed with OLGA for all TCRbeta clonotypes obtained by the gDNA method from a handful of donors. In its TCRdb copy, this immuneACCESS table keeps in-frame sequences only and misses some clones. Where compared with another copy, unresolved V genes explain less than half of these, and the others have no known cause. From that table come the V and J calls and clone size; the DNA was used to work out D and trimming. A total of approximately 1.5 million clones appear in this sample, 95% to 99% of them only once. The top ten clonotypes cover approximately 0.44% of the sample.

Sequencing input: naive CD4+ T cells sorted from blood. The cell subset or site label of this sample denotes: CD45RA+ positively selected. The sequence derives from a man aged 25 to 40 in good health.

The nucleotide sequence reads TGTGCCAGCAATGCGGGAGGAGGGAATGAGCAGTTCTTC. The encoded protein is CASNAGGGNEQFF. Rearrangement joined TRBV6-5 to TRBJ2-1, with 8 bases aligning to TRBD2. Spanning cysteine to phenylalanine, the CDR3 consists of 13 amino acids. The CDR3 DNA has 39 bases and is translated from base 1. CDR1 and CDR2 are drawn from the germline V gene: MNHEY, SVGAGI. Trimming takes 7 bases off V and 7 bases off J; junction bases not matched to a gene: 6.